This T cell receptor (beta chain) is from a study of cytomegalovirus exposure and HLA in healthy donors. General study results and limits: It was confirmed in vitro that a few of the CMV-associated chains were specific for CMV antigens.

With respect to this clone: The target antigen is unknown.

Germline CDR1 is SNHLY and CDR2 is FYNNEI. V gave up 6 bases and J gave up 4 bases; unmatched junction bases: 4. The CDR3 length is 14 residues. Primers for the PCR totalled 60 Vbeta and 13 Jbeta. Repertoires were generated with immunoSEQ multiplex PCR, while TCRdb's copy carries only in-frame clones and drops some. The sample shows 90,000 or so clones, 65% to 90% of them seen only once. Sequences were obtained from PBMCs. The chain recombines TRBV2 with TRBJ2-7; 12 bases map to TRBD2. This sequence originates from a young man in good health and CMV-seropositive. CDR3 sequence: CASRAGLAGYEQYF. DNA for the CDR3: TGTGCCAGCAGGGCTGGACTAGCGGGATACGAGCAGTACTTC.